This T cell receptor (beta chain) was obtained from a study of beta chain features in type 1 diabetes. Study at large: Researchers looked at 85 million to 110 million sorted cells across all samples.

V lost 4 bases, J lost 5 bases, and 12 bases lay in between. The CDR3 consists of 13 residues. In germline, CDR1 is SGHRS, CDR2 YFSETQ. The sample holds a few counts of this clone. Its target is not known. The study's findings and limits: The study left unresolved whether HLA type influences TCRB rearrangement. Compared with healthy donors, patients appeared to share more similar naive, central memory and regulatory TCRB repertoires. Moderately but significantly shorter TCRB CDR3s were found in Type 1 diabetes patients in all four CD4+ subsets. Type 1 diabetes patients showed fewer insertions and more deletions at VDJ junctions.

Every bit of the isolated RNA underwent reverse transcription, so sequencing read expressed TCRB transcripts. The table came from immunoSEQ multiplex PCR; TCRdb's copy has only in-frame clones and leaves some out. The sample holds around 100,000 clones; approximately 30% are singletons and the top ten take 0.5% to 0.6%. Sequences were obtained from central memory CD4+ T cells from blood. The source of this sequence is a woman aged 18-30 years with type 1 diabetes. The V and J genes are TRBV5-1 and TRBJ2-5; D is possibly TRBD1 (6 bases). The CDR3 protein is CASSAQGWETQYF. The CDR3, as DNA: TGCGCCAGCAGCGCACAGGGTTGGGAGACCCAGTACTTC.